This TCR beta chain came from a study of cytomegalovirus exposure and HLA in healthy donors. Primers for the PCR totalled 60 Vbeta and 13 Jbeta. Some clones are missing from TCRdb's copy, which holds only in-frame ones; the method was immunoSEQ multiplex PCR. The sample lists about 150,000 clones, about four fifths occurring once. In its sample, this clone was seen once. Germline trimming cut 4 bases from V and 5 bases from J; bases unmatched to any gene: 7. CDR1 is SEHNR and CDR2 is FQNEAQ in the germline V gene (reference sequence). There are 15 residues in the CDR3. This TCR was sampled from a man aged 25 to 45 in good health and CMV-seropositive. The genes are TRBV7-9 and TRBJ1-2, with 10 bases identical to TRBD1. Sequencing input: PBMCs. This CDR3 reads CASSSGQGNVYGYTF. DNA for the CDR3: TGTGCCAGCAGCTCGGGACAGGGGAACGTTTATGGCTACACCTTC.